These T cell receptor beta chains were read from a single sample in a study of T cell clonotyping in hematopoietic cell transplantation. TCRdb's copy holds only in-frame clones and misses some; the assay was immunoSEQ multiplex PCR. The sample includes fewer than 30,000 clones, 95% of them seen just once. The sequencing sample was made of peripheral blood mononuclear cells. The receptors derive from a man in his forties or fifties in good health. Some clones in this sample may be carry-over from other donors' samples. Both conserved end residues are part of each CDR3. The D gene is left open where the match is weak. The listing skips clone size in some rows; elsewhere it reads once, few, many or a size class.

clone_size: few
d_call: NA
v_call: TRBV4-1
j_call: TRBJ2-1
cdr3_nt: TGCGCCAGCAGCCAAATCGACCTAGTATCCTACAATGAGCAGTTCTTC
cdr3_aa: CASSQIDLVSYNEQFF

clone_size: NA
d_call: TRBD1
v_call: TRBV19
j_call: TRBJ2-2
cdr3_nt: TGTGCCAGTAGGGACAGGGGAGGAACCGGGGAGCTGTTTTTT
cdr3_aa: CASRDRGGTGELFF

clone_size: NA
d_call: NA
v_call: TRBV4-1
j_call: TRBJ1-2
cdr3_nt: TGCGCCAGCAGCCAACTATACGACTATGGCTACACCTTC
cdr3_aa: CASSQLYDYGYTF

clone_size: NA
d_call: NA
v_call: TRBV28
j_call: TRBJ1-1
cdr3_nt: TGTGCCAGCAGTTTTGGCTTCGGCAGGGAGGCTGAAGCTTTCTTT
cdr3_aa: CASSFGFGREAEAFF

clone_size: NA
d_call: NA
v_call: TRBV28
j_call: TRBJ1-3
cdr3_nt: TGTGCCAGCAGCCACAGGCCGCAGGGGACAGGAAACACCATATATTTT
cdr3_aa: CASSHRPQGTGNTIYF

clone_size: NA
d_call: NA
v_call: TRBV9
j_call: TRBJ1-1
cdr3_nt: TGTGCCAGCAGCGTTGCGGCAGGGCCGAAGGGAGCTTTCTTT
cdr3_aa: CASSVAAGPKGAFF

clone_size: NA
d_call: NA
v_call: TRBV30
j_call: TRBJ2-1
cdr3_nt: TGTGCCTACCTCAGGGGGAGCGGGGACTACAATGAGCAGTTCTTC
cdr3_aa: CAYLRGSGDYNEQFF

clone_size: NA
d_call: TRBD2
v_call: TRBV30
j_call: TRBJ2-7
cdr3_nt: TGTGCCTGGAGTGTCGGACTAGCCTGGGGGAGGGAGCAGTACTTC
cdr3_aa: CAWSVGLAWGREQYF

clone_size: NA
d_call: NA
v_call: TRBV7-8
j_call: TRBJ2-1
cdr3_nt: TGTGCCAGCAGCTTAATGGCGGGGTGGGGTTACAATGAGCAGTTCTTC
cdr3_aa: CASSLMAGWGYNEQFF

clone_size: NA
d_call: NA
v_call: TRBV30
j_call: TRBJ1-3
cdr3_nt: TGTGCCTGTGGATCTGGAAACACCATATATTTT
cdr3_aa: CACGSGNTIYF

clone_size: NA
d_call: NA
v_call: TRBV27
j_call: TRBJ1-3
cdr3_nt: TGTGCCAGCAGTTCATCCATATACTCTGGAAACACCATATATTTT
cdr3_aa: CASSSSIYSGNTIYF

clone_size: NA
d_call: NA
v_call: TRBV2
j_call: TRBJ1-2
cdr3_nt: TGTGCCAGCAGAACAGACAAGAACTATGGCTACACCTTC
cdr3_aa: CASRTDKNYGYTF

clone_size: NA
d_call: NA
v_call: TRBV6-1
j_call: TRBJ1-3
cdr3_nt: TGTGCCAGCTACTACCACACCATATATTTT
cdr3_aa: CASYYHTIYF

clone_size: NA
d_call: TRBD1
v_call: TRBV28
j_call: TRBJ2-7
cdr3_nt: TGTGCCAGCAGTCCGGGACAGAGTTCCTACGAGCAGTACTTC
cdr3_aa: CASSPGQSSYEQYF

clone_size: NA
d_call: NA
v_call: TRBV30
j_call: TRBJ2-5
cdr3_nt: TGTGCCTGGAGCCCCACGGGGGCCCTTCAAGAGACCCAGTACTTC
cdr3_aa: CAWSPTGALQETQYF

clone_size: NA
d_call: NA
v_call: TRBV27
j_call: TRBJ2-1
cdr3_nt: TGTGCCAGCAGTTTATCGTACCCAGAGTACAATGAGCAGTTCTTC
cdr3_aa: CASSLSYPEYNEQFF

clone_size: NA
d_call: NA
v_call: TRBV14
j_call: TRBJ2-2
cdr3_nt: TGTGCCAGCAGTATGGCTAGGAACACCGGGGAGCTGTTTTTT
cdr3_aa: CASSMARNTGELFF

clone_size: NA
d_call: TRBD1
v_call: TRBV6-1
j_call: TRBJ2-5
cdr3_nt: TGTGCCAGCAGTCGGGCAGGGGGCCGGGAAGAGACCCAGTACTTC
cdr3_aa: CASSRAGGREETQYF

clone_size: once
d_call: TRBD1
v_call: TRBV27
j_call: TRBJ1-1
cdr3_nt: TGTGCCAGCAGAACCGACAGGGGGGACACTGAAGCTTTCTTT
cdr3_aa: CASRTDRGDTEAFF

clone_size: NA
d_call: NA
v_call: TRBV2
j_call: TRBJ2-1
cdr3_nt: TGTGCCAGCAATCGGGACTCCTACAATGAGCAGTTCTTC
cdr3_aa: CASNRDSYNEQFF

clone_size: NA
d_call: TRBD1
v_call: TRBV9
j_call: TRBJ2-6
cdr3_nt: TGTGCCAGCAGCCCGACAGGGACAGGGGGCTCTGGGGCCAACGTCCTGACTTTC
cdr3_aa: CASSPTGTGGSGANVLTF

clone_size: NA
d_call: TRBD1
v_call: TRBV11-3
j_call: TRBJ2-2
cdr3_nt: TGTGCCAGCAGCCACTACAGGGGTACGAACACCGGGGAGCTGTTTTTT
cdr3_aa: CASSHYRGTNTGELFF

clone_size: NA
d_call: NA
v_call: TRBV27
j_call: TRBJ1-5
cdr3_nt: TGTGCCAGCAGTTTATTAGGGGCAGGGGAAACCAATCAGCCCCAGCATTTT
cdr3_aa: CASSLLGAGETNQPQHF

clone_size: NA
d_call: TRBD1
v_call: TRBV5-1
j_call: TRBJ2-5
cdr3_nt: TGCGCCAGCAGCTTGATCAGGACAGGGGAAATGATTCAAGAGACCCAGTACTTC
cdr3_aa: CASSLIRTGEMIQETQYF

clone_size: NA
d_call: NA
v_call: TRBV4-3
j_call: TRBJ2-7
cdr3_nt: TGCGCCAGCAGCCAAGATTTTCCTGGGGAGCAGTACTTC
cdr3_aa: CASSQDFPGEQYF

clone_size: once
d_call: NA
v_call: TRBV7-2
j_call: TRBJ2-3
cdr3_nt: TGTGCCAGCAGCTTAATCACAGATACGCAGTATTTT
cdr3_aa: CASSLITDTQYF

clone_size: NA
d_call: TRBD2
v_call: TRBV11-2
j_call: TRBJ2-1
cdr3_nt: TGTGCCAGCAGCCTCCCTTCGACTAGCTTAAATGAGCAGTTCTTC
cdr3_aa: CASSLPSTSLNEQFF

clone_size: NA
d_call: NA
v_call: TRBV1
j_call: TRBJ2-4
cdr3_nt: TGCACCAGCAGCCAAGGAACTAGCGGGGGGTCCGGACAGCTAGCCAAAAACATTCAGTACTTC
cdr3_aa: CTSSQGTSGGSGQLAKNIQYF